The T cell receptor (beta chain) described here comes from a study of regulatory T cells in long-lasting Graves disease. Study observations and caveats: Persistent patients had more shared public clonotypes (under 3,000) than new patients (around 950).

Relying on iRepertoire HTBI primers and Arm-PCR of CDR3 regions, the team built TCR beta libraries. TCRdb processed the multiplex PCR reads anew with MiXCR; each CDR3 protein has one entry. The table records approximately 470,000 distinct CDR3 sequences, 15% to 20% of them present only once. The CDR3 covers 16 residues. After removal of 3 bases from V and 1 base from J, the junction contained 3 bases not matched to a gene. Germline-derived CDR1 and CDR2 are MNHEY and SMNVEV (reference sequence). Notes on this clonotype: Antigen unknown.

Time point indicated: newly diagnosed GD, antithyroid drugs for less than 3 months. With RNA extracted from PBMCs as input, the TCR library was made. This same sample was also part of a study on T cells in Graves' hyperthyroidism and ophthalmopathy. That work states: The definition of stable Graves' hyperthyroidism was no ophthalmopathy progression within 18 months. Ophthalmopathy was model-predicted a median roughly six months pre-onset.

The TCR was taken from a man aged 40-49 years with Graves disease. This rearrangement joins TRBV27 to TRBJ2-1, with 10 bases aligning to TRBD1. The source was peripheral blood mononuclear cells (PBMCs), collected at new diagnosis, from a patient treated with antithyroid drugs. This chain's CDR3 is CASSFDRGPSYNEQFF. The CDR3 region has the DNA TGTGCCAGCAGTTTCGACAGGGGGCCTTCCTACAATGAGCAGTTCTTC.